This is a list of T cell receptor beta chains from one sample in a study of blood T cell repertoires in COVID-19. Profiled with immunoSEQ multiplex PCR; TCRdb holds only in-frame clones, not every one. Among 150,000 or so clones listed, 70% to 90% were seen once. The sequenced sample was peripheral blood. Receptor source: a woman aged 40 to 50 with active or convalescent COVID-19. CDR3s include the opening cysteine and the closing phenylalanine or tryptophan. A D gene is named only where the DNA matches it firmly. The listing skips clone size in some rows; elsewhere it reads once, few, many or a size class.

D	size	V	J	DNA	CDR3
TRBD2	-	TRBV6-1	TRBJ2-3	TGTGCCAGCAGTGTAAGGACTAGCGGGGGTACAGATACGCAGTATTTT	CASSVRTSGGTDTQYF
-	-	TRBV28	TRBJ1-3	TGTGCCAGCAGGGCAACAGGCGGTGGAAACACCATATATTTT	CASRATGGGNTIYF
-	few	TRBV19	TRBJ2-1	TGTGCCAGTAGTTCCACCCGGACAACACCCCCCTCACAGTTCTTC	CASSSTRTTPPSQFF
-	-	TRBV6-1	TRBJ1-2	TGTGCCAGCAGTGAAGCTCCAATCTCGATTCGCCAGTATGGCTACACCTTC	CASSEAPISIRQYGYTF
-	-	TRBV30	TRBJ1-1	TGTGCCTGGAGTATCACAGGTCTGGTTTATATAGAAGCTTTCTTT	CAWSITGLVYIEAFF
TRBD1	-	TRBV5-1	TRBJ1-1	TGCGCCAGCAGCGCACAGGGGGGGAACACTGAAGCTTTCTTT	CASSAQGGNTEAFF
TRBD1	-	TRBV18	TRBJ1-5	TGTGCCAGCTCCCAGGACAGGACCAATCAGCCCCAGCATTTT	CASSQDRTNQPQHF
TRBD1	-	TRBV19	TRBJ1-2	TGTGCCAGTAGTAACCAGGGACAGGGGACCTATGGCTACACCTTC	CASSNQGQGTYGYTF
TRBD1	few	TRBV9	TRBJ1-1	TGTGCCAGCAGCTTAGACAGGGTGAACACTGAAGCTTTCTTT	CASSLDRVNTEAFF
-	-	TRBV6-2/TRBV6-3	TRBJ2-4	TGTGCCAGCAGTAGACTGACAGTTCGAAACGGTCTATCCAAAAACATTCAGTACTTC	CASSRLTVRNGLSKNIQYF
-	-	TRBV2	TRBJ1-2	TGTGCCAGCAGTGAGATGCGCGGGGGGAGTGGCTACACCTTC	CASSEMRGGSGYTF
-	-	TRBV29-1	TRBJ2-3	TGCAGCGTTGAAGCGGCTTCGGGAGTGGGAGATACGCAGTATTTT	CSVEAASGVGDTQYF
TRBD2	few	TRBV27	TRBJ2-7	TGTGCCAGCAGTAGCGGGACGGATCACTCCTACGAGCAGTACTTC	CASSSGTDHSYEQYF
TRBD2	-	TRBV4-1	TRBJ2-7	TGCGCCAGCAGCCAAGGCCTAGCGGGGGTCGCCTACGAGCAGTACTTC	CASSQGLAGVAYEQYF
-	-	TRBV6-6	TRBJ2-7	TGTGCCAGCAGTCTTGACAGGAGGATGGAGCAGTACTTC	CASSLDRRMEQYF
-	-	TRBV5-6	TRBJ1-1	TGTGCCAGCAGCTTGGTAGCGGTGGGCACTGAAGCTTTCTTT	CASSLVAVGTEAFF
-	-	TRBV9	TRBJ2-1	TGTGCCAGCACGTGGGGACATCAACGTTCGAATGAGCAGTTCTTC	CASTWGHQRSNEQFF
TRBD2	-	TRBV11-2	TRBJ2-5	TGTGCCAGCAGCTTAGCGTCTAGCGGGAGTGGAGAGACCCAGTACTTC	CASSLASSGSGETQYF
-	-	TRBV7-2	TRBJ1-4	TGTGCCAGCAGCCTCATAGGGGGGGGGCTCAGTGAAAAACTGTTTTTT	CASSLIGGGLSEKLFF
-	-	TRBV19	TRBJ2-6	TGTGCCAGTTCAATTCCAGGGCCCTCTGGGGCCAACGTCCTGACTTTC	CASSIPGPSGANVLTF
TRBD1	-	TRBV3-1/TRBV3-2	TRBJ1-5	TGTGCCAGCAGCAGAGGGGGCGGTCAGCCCCAGCATTTT	CASSRGGGQPQHF
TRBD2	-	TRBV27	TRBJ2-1	TGTGCCAGCAGTTTATCGGGGGCTAGCGGGGGGGCCCGGAGTGAGCAGTTCTTC	CASSLSGASGGARSEQFF
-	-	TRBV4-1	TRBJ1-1	TGCGCCAGCAGCCAAGTGTCCGGGGGGATGAACACTGAAGCTTTCTTT	CASSQVSGGMNTEAFF
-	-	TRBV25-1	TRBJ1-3	TGTGCCAGCAGTAAAACAGTACTCTCTGGAAACACCATATATTTT	CASSKTVLSGNTIYF
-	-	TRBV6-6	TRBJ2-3	TGTGCCAGCAGTTACTGGCCAGGCGTAGATACGCAGTATTTT	CASSYWPGVDTQYF
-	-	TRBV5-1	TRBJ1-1	TGCGCCAGCAGCTCCAGTTCTGAAGCTTTCTTT	CASSSSSEAFF
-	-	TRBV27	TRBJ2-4	TGTGCCAGCAGTTTAGATGGCGGAAACATTCAGTACTTC	CASSLDGGNIQYF
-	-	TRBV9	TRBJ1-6	TGTGCCAGCAGCGAAGTGTTGGCAAATAATTCACCCCTCCACTTT	CASSEVLANNSPLHF
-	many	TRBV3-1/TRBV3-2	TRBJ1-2	TGTGCCAGCAGCCAAGAAGCCCGTTCACCGGGTGTGGGCTATGGCTACACCTTC	CASSQEARSPGVGYGYTF
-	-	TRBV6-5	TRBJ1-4	TGTGCCAGCAGTCTCACAGTAACTAATGAAAAACTGTTTTTT	CASSLTVTNEKLFF
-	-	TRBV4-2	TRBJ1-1	TGTGCCAGCAGCCAAGAGGGAGGCAGGGTGAACACTGAAGCTTTCTTT	CASSQEGGRVNTEAFF
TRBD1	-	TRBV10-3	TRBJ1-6	TGTGCCACCAGGGGACAGGGGAACCATAATTCACCCCTCCACTTT	CATRGQGNHNSPLHF
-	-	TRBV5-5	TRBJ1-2	TGTGCCAGCAGCTCCGGACAGCTCAACTATGGCTACACCTTC	CASSSGQLNYGYTF